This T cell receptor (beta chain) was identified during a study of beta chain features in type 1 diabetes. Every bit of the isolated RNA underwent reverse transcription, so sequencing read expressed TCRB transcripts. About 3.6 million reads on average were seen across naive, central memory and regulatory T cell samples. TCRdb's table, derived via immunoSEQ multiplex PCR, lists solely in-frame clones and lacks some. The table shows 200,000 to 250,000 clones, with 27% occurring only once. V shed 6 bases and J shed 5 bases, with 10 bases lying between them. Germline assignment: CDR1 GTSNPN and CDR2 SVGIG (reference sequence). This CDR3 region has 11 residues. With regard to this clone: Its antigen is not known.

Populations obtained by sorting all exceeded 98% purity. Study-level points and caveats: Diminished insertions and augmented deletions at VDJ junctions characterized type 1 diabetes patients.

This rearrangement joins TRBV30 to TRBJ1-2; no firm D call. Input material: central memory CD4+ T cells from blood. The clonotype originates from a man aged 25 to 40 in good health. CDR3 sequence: CACQAEYGYTF. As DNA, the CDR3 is TGTGCCTGCCAAGCGGAATATGGCTACACCTTC.